This passage covers 5 T cell receptor beta chains from one sample sequenced in a study of cytomegalovirus exposure and HLA in healthy donors. PCR used 60 Vbeta primers and 13 Jbeta primers. This table comes from immunoSEQ multiplex PCR, and its TCRdb copy is limited to in-frame clones, with some not included. The sample contains roughly 180,000 clones, less than 85% of which appear only once. Sequenced: PBMCs. Receptor source: a male donor in good health and CMV-seronegative.

The chain combines TRBV14 with TRBJ2-2; 7 bases are shared with TRBD1. With 4 bases clipped from V and 1 base from J, the junction kept 3 bases outside the gene matches. Germline V gives CDR1 SGHDN, CDR2 FVKESK. CDR3 length: 15 amino acids. CDR3 region: CASSPRDRNTGELFF. As DNA, the CDR3 is TGTGCCAGCAGCCCCCGGGACAGGAACACCGGGGAGCTGTTTTTT.

This clone was recorded once. The rearrangement links TRBV10-3 to TRBJ1-1; 8 bases are shared with TRBD1. The CDR3 is made up of 15 amino acids. With V trimmed by 4 bases and J by 5 bases, 9 bases remained unmatched. CDR1 is ENHRY, CDR2 SYGVKD, per germline. The CDR3 bases are TGTGCCATCAGTGCGCCCGGACAGGGCGGTACTGAAGCTTTCTTT. It specifies CAISAPGQGGTEAFF.

The chain uses TRBV6-6 and TRBJ1-5, with D unresolved. This CDR3 region has 12 residues. From germline, CDR1 is MNHNY and CDR2 SVGAGI (reference sequence). V was shortened by 5 bases and J by 4 bases, with 6 bases between the two germline ends. The chain's CDR3 is CASSTRNQPQHF. The CDR3 DNA reads TGTGCCAGCAGTACCCGGAATCAGCCCCAGCATTTT.

The chain combines TRBV5-1 with TRBJ2-5, with 10 bases that match TRBD2. The V gene's germline CDR1 is SGHRS and CDR2 YFSETQ. V was clipped by 4 bases and J by 1 base; unmatched bases: 7. There are 16 residues in the CDR3. The CDR3 here is CASSGSGGPPQETQYF. The CDR3 DNA follows: TGCGCCAGCAGCGGTAGCGGGGGGCCCCCCCAAGAGACCCAGTACTTC.

The CDR3 DNA sequence: TGTGCCAGCAGCTTTAGTGGGCCCACTGAAGCTTTCTTT. It yields the protein CASSFSGPTEAFF. The chain carries TRBV5-5 and TRBJ1-1; unclear D gene. The CDR3 consists of 13 residues. Germline V lookup: CDR1 SGHKS, CDR2 YYEKEE (reference sequence). The germline V and J ends were trimmed by 2 bases and 4 bases, with 9 bases remaining between them.